Listed below are T cell receptor beta chains from one sample, sequenced in a study of tumor-infiltrating lymphocytes in primary liver carcinoma. TCRdb processed the multiplex PCR reads anew with MiXCR; each CDR3 protein has one entry. The data show approximately 79,000 distinct CDR3 sequences, with roughly 69% seen just once and about a quarter held by the top ten. Sequencing input: liver tumor tissue from sampling region 4. The receptors here all came from a middle-aged man with primary liver carcinoma and hepatitis B virus infection. The CDR3 runs from the conserved cysteine through the conserved F or W. A D gene is named only where the DNA matches it firmly. Clone size is not always given. Where it is, it says once, few, many or a class for expanded clones.

v_call	d_call	clone_size	j_call	cdr3_aa	cdr3_nt
TRBV11-2	.	.	TRBJ2-2	CAGSFLVSAGELFF	TGTGCCGGCAGCTTCTTGGTTAGCGCCGGGGAGCTGTTTTTT
TRBV6-5	TRBD1	.	TRBJ2-7	CVSSSSRDRAEQYF	TGTGTCAGCAGTTCATCCCGGGACAGGGCGGAGCAGTACTTC
TRBV11-2	.	.	TRBJ2-5	CASSLGSGGPETQYF	TGTGCCAGCAGCTTAGGGAGTGGCGGCCCGGAGACCCAGTACTTC
TRBV10-3	.	.	TRBJ1-1	CAISLELNSEAFF	TGTGCCATCAGCCTTGAGTTGAACTCCGAAGCTTTCTTT
TRBV7-8	.	many	TRBJ2-3	CASSLVGRADTQYF	TGTGCCAGCAGCTTAGTCGGTAGGGCAGATACGCAGTATTTT
TRBV4-1	TRBD1	.	TRBJ2-7	CTISQAGWGQGRYEQYF	TGCACCATCAGCCAAGCGGGGTGGGGACAGGGGCGCTACGAGCAGTACTTC
TRBV29-1	.	.	TRBJ2-7	CSAGVLGPYEQYF	TGCAGCGCCGGAGTCCTCGGCCCCTACGAGCAGTATTTC
TRBV11-2	TRBD2	.	TRBJ2-2	CPRSLVALAGTGELSF	TGTCCCAGAAGCTTAGTGGCGCTAGCGGGAACCGGGGAGCTGTCTTTT
TRBV6-5	.	.	TRBJ1-6	CPSSLTWDPNSPLHF	TGTCCCAGCAGTTTGACATGGGATCCTAATTCACCCCTCCACTTT
TRBV11-3	.	.	TRBJ1-1	CTSSLVGGTEAFF	TGTACCAGCAGCTTAGTAGGGGGGACTGAAGCTTTCTTC
TRBV11-2	.	.	TRBJ2-7	CASSLSGGISYEQCF	TGTGCCAGCAGCCTATCTGGGGGAATATCTTACGAGCAGTGCTTC
TRBV7-9	TRBD1	few	TRBJ1-2	CVSSARTGGNYGYTF	TGTGTCAGTAGCGCAAGGACAGGGGGTAACTATGGCTACACCTTC
TRBV6-1	.	.	TRBJ2-3	CVSSEPASVPYCTDTQYF	TGTGTCAGCAGTGAACCAGCTAGCGTGCCGTATTGCACAGATACGCAGTATTTT
TRBV1	.	.	TRBJ2-5	CTSIPPQEAQEIQYF	TGCACCAGCATCCCCCCGCAGGAGGCTCAAGAGATCCAGTACTTC
TRBV29-1	.	.	TRBJ1-1	CSVVHSSITEAFF	TGCAGCGTTGTGCACAGTTCGATCACCGAAGCTTTCTTT
TRBV11-2	.	.	TRBJ1-2	CASSLEGNYTF	TGTGCCAGCAGCTTAGAGGGGAACTACACCTTC
TRBV6-2/TRBV6-3	TRBD1	.	TRBJ2-7	CASSSGQISYGQYF	TGTGCTAGCAGTTCGGGACAGATCTCCTACGGACAGTACTTC
TRBV29-1	.	.	TRBJ1-1	CSSQKPTREGEAFF	TGCAGCTCCCAGAAGCCGACCCGGGAGGGTGAAGCTTTCTTT
TRBV4-2	TRBD1	.	TRBJ1-4	CASSQDGQGVREKLFF	TGCGCCAGCAGCCAAGATGGTCAGGGGGTGAGGGAAAAACTGTTTTTT
TRBV10-1	.	many	TRBJ2-3	CASPQRDSRDTQYF	TGCGCCAGTCCCCAAAGGGATAGCAGGGATACGCAGTATTTT
TRBV4-2	.	.	TRBJ2-5	CASGQEDTQYF	TGTGCCAGCGGCCAAGAAGATACCCAGTACTTC
TRBV12-3/TRBV12-4	.	.	TRBJ1-1	CASRPRMENPEAFF	TGTGCCAGCAGGCCCCGGATGGAGAACCCTGAAGCTTTCTTT
TRBV28	TRBD1	once	TRBJ1-5	CASSLGRGMGYAVGNRPQHF	TGTGCCAGTAGTTTAGGCAGGGGGATGGGGTACGCCGTCGGCAATCGGCCCCAGCATTTT
TRBV7-8	TRBD2	many	TRBJ2-1	CASSLGASGGNEQFF	TGTGCCAGCAGCTTAGGCGCTAGCGGGGGCAATGAGCAGTTCTTC
TRBV20-1	TRBD1	.	TRBJ1-4	CSANQNRGLNEKLFF	TGCAGTGCTAACCAAAACAGGGGGCTTAATGAAAAACTGTTTTTT
TRBV12-3/TRBV12-4	TRBD1	medium-sized	TRBJ2-2	CASSTGAGELFF	TGTGCCAGCAGCACAGGGGCCGGGGAGCTGTTTTTT
TRBV10-1	.	.	TRBJ1-3	CASSESTGSGETIYF	TGCGCCAGCAGTGAGTCAACGGGATCTGGAGAGACCATATATTTT
TRBV6-1	TRBD2	.	TRBJ2-1	CTSREKAGGTNEQFF	TGTACCAGCAGGGAGAAGGCGGGAGGTACGAATGAGCAGTTCTTC
TRBV11-2	TRBD2	.	TRBJ2-1	CASSLGTSGNSEQFF	TGTGCCAGCAGCTTAGGGACTAGCGGGAACAGTGAGCAGTTCTTC
TRBV24-1	TRBD2	few	TRBJ2-3	CATRPGLGYEDTQYF	TGTGCCACCAGACCGGGACTAGGCTATGAGGATACGCAGTATTTT
TRBV29-1	TRBD2	medium-sized	TRBJ2-1	CSAGASGRSNEQFF	TGCAGCGCTGGGGCTAGCGGGAGATCGAATGAGCAGTTCTTC
TRBV11-2	.	.	TRBJ2-7	CASKPGHSSHGQYF	TGTGCCTCTAAGCCGGGGCATAGCTCCCACGGGCAGTACTTC
TRBV11-2	.	.	TRBJ2-5	CASTEDVCGETQHF	TGTGCCAGCACAGAGGACGTTTGTGGGGAGACCCAGCACTTC
TRBV10-2	TRBD2	.	TRBJ2-7	CASSESSGIVYEQHF	TGCGCCAGCAGTGAGTCTAGCGGGATAGTGTACGAGCAGCATTTC
TRBV12-3/TRBV12-4	.	.	TRBJ2-5	CASTRREKEIQYF	TGTGCCAGCACACGCCGGGAGAAAGAGATCCAGTACTTC
TRBV5-4	.	many	TRBJ2-3	CASSLEQGADTQYF	TGTGCCAGCAGCTTGGAACAGGGTGCAGATACGCAGTATTTT
TRBV10-1	.	.	TRBJ2-3	CASSESVASVTRGDTQYF	TGCGCCAGCAGTGAGTCGGTGGCTAGCGTGACCCGGGGAGATACACAGTATTTT
TRBV11-1	TRBD2	.	TRBJ2-3	CASSRGLAVSTDTKFF	TGTGCCAGCAGCAGGGGACTAGCGGTTAGCACAGATACGAAGTTTTTT
TRBV11-2	.	many	TRBJ2-7	CASSSGRVDEQYF	TGTGCCAGCAGCTCAGGCAGGGTGGACGAGCAGTACTTC
TRBV10-3	.	.	TRBJ2-7	CAISEAIRSQGLSYEQYF	TGTGCCATCAGTGAGGCGATCCGGTCGCAAGGGCTCTCCTACGAGCAGTACTTC
TRBV10-2	TRBD2	many	TRBJ2-1	CASSPRLAGDNEQFF	TGCGCCAGCAGTCCTAGACTAGCGGGGGACAATGAGCAGTTCTTC
TRBV11-2	TRBD2	.	TRBJ2-1	CASSYSSTSERGRGFF	TGTGCCAGCAGTTACTCTTCGACTAGCGAGAGGGGACGCGGGTTCTTC
TRBV4-1	.	.	TRBJ2-1	CTSSVATYGSEQFF	TGCACCAGCAGCGTCGCAACCTACGGCAGTGAGCAGTTCTTC
TRBV11-2	TRBD2	.	TRBJ2-1	CASSSRPSGRVYEQSF	TGTGCCAGCAGCTCGCGTCCCAGCGGGAGGGTCTATGAGCAGTCCTTC
TRBV29-1	.	.	TRBJ1-4	CSIVSRDGLRTNEKLFF	TGTAGCATTGTCTCTCGGGACGGCCTTAGGACTAATGAAAAACTGTTTTTT
TRBV6-2/TRBV6-3	.	once	TRBJ2-7	CAMGTPGAYQQYF	TGTGCCATGGGGACTCCCGGGGCGTATCAGCAGTACTTC
TRBV29-1	.	.	TRBJ2-3	CSVEDLGSPTDTQYF	TGCAGCGTTGAAGATCTGGGATCCCCCACAGATACGCAGTATTTT
TRBV11-2	.	.	TRBJ2-3	CASSDYIYMQYF	TGTGCCAGCAGCGATTACATATATATGCAGTATTTT
TRBV7-8	.	.	TRBJ2-1	CASGPRSCGFSYNEQFF	TGTGCCAGCGGCCCACGGAGTTGCGGTTTCTCCTACAATGAGCAGTTCTTC
TRBV11-2	TRBD2	.	TRBJ2-5	CASSPTITSGSGESQYF	TGTGCCAGCAGTCCTACTATAACTAGCGGGAGTGGAGAGAGCCAGTACTTC
TRBV4-2	.	.	TRBJ2-3	CVSSQGEVDTQYF	TGTGTCAGCAGCCAAGGGGAGGTAGATACGCAGTATTTT
TRBV4-2	.	.	TRBJ1-1	CASSWKQRATEAFF	TGTGCCAGTAGCTGGAAGCAGAGGGCCACTGAAGCTTTCTTT